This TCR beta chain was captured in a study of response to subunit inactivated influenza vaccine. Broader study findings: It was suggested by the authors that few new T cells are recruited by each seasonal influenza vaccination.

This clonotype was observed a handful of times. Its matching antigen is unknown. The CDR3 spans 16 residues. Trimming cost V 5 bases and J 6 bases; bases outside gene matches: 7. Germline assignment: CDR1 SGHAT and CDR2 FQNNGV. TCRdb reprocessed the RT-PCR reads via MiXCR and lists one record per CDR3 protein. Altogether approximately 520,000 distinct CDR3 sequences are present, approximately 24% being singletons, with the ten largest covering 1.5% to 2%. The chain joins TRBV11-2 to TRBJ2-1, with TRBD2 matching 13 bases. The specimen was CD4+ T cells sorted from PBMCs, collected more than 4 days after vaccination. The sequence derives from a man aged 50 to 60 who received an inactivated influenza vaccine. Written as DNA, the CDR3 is TGTGCCAGCAGCCCCCGGACTAGCGGGAGCGGCAATGAGCAGTTCTTC. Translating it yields CASSPRTSGSGNEQFF.